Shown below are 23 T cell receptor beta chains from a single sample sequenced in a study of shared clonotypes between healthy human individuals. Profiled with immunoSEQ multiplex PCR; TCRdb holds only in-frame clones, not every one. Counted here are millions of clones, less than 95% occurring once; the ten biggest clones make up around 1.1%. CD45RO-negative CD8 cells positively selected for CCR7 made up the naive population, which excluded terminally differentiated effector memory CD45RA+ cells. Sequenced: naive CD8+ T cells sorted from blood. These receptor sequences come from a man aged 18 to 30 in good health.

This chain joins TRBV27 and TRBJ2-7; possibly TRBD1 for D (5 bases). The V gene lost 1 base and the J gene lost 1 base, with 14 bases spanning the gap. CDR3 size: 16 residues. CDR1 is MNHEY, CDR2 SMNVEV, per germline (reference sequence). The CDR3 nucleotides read TGTGCCAGCAGTTTATTAACCGGTCAGGGTTCCTACGAGCAGTACTTC. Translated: CASSLLTGQGSYEQYF.

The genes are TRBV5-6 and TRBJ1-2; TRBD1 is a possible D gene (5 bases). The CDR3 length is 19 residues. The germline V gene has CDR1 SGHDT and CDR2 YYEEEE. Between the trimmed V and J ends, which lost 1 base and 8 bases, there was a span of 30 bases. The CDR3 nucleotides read TGTGCCAGCAGCTTGCTCTATGAGACCGGGACGCGGGGCGAGGAAGGCTACACCTTC. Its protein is CASSLLYETGTRGEEGYTF.

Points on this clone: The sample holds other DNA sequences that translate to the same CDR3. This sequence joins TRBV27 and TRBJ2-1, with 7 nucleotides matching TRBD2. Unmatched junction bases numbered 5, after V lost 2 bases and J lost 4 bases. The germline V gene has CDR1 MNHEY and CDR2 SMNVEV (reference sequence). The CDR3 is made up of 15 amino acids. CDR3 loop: CASSLSLAAYNEQFF. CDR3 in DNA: TGTGCCAGCAGTTTAAGTCTAGCGGCTTACAATGAGCAGTTCTTC.

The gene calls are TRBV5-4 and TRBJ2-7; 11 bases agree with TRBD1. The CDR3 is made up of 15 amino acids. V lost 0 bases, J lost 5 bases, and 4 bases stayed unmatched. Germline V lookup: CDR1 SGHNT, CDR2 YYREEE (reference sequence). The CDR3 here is CASSLGDRGKDEQYF. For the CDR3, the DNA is TGTGCCAGCAGCTTGGGGGACAGGGGGAAAGACGAGCAGTACTTC.

In DNA form, the CDR3 reads TGCGCCAGCAGCCAATACTCAAAGGGGACCTTCGATCAGCCCCAGCATTTT. Residues: CASSQYSKGTFDQPQHF. The chain recombines TRBV4-1 with TRBJ1-5, with D perhaps TRBD1 (5 bases). There are 17 residues in the CDR3. Germline loops: CDR1 MGHRA, CDR2 YSYEKL. The V end lost 2 bases, the J end lost 5 bases, and 19 bases lay between the germline ends.

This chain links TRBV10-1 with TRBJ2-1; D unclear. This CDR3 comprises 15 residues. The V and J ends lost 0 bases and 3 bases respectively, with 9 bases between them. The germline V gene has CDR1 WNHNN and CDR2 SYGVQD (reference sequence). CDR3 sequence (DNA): TGCGCCAGCAGTGAGTCGCTGACGGACTACAATGAGCAGTTCTTC. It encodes CASSESLTDYNEQFF.

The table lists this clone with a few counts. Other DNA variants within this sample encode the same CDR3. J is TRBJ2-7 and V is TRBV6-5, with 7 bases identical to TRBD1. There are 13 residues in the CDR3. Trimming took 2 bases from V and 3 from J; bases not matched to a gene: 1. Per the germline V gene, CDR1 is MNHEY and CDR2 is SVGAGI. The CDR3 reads CASSYDRDYEQYF. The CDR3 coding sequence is TGTGCCAGCAGTTACGACAGGGACTACGAGCAGTACTTC.

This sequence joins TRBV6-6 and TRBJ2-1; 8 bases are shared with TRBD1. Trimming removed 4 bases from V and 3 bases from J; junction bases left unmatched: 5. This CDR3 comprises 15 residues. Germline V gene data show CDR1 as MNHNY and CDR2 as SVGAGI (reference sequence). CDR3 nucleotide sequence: TGTGCCAGCAGTTGGTCAGGGGGCGTCTACAATGAGCAGTTCTTC. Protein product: CASSWSGGVYNEQFF.

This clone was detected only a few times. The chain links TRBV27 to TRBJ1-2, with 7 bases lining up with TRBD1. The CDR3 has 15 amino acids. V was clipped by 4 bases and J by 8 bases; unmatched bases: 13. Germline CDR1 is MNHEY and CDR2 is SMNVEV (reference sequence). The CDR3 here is CASSSLGAGGSGYTF. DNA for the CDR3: TGTGCCAGCAGTTCCTTAGGGGCAGGGGGGAGCGGCTACACCTTC.

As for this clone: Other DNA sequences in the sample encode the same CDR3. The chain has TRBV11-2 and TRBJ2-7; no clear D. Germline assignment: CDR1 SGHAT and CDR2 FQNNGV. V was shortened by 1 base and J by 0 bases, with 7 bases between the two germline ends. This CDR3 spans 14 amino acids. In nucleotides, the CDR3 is TGTGCCAGCAGCTTAGTGGCCAGCTCCTACGAGCAGTACTTC. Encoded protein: CASSLVASSYEQYF.

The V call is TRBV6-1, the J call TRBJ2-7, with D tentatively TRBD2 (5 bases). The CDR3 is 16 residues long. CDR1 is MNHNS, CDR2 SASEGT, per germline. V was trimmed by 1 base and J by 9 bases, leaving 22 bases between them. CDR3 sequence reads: CASSEGDLAGHPWQYF. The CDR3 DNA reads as TGTGCCAGCAGTGAAGGCGATTTGGCGGGCCACCCGTGGCAGTACTTC.

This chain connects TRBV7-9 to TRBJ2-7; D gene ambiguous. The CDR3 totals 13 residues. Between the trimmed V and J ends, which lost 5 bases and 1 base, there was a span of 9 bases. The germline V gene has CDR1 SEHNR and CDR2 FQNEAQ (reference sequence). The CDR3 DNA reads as TGTGCCAGCAGCCCTCCCTGGTCCTACGAGCAGTACTTC. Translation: CASSPPWSYEQYF.

The chain's CDR3 is CASSFYSANTGELFF. For the CDR3, the DNA is TGTGCCAGCAGCTTTTACAGCGCGAACACCGGGGAGCTGTTTTTT. The chain uses TRBV7-9 and TRBJ2-2; unclear D gene. CDR1 is SEHNR, CDR2 FQNEAQ, per germline (reference sequence). Deletions cut 3 bases from V and 0 bases from J, with 8 bases between. The CDR3 length is 15 residues.

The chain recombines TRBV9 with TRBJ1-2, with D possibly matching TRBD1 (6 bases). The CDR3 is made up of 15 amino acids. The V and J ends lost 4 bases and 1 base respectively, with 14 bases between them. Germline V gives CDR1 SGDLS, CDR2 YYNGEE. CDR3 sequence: CASSPGAGVNYGYTF. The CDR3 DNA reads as TGTGCCAGCAGCCCCGGGGCAGGGGTTAACTATGGCTACACCTTC. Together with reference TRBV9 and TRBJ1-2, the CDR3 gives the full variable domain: DSGVTQTPKHLITATGQRVTLRCSPRSGDLSVYWYQQSLDQGLQFLIQYYNGEERAKGNILERFSAQQFPDLHSELNLSSLELGDSALYFCASSPGAGVNYGYTFGSGTRLTVV.

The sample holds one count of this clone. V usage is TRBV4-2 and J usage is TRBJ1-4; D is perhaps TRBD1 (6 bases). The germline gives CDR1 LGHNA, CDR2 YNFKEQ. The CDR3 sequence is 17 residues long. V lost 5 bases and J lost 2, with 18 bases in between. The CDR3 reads CASSSQEGGVTNEKLFF. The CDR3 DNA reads TGTGCCAGCAGCAGCCAGGAGGGGGGGGTCACTAATGAAAAACTGTTTTTT.

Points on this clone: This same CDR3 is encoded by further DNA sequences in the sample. The CDR3 DNA reads TGTGCCAGTAGGTTAGCGGGAGAAGGGACCGGGGAGCTGTTTTTT. Protein product: CASRLAGEGTGELFF. The rearrangement uses TRBV19 and TRBJ2-2; 9 nucleotides match TRBD2. V shed 6 bases, J shed 5 bases, and the junction held 7 bases outside the gene matches. This CDR3 has 15 residues. Germline CDR1 LNHDA, CDR2 SQIVND (reference sequence).

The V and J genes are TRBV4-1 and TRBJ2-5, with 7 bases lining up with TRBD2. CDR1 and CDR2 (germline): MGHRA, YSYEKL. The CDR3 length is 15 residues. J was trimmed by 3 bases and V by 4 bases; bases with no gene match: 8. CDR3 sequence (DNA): TGCGCCAGCAGCCCTCAACTTCGGGGGGAAGAGACCCAGTACTTC. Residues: CASSPQLRGEETQYF.

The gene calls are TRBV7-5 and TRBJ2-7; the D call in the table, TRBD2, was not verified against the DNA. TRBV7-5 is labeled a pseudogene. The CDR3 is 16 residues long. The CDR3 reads CARSTRGLIGAYEQYF. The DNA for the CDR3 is TGTGCCAGAAGCACTAGGGGACTGATAGGGGCCTACGAGCAGTACTTC.

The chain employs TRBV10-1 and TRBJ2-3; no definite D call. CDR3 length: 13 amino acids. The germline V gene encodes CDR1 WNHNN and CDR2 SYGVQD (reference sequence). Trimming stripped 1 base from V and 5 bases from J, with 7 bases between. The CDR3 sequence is CASSELWGDTQYF. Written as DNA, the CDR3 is TGCGCCAGCAGTGAGTTGTGGGGAGATACGCAGTATTTT.

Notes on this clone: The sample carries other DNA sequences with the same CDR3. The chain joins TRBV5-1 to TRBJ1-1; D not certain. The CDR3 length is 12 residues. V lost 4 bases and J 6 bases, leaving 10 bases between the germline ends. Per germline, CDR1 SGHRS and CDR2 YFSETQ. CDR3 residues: CASSPGGPEAFF. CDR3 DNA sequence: TGCGCCAGCAGCCCCGGCGGCCCTGAAGCTTTCTTT.

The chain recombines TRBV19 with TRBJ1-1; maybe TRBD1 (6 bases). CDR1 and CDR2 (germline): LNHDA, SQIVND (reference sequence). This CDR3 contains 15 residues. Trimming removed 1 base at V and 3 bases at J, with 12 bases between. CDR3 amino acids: CASSIGTEADTEAFF. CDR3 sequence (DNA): TGTGCCAGTAGTATAGGGACAGAGGCGGACACTGAAGCTTTCTTT.

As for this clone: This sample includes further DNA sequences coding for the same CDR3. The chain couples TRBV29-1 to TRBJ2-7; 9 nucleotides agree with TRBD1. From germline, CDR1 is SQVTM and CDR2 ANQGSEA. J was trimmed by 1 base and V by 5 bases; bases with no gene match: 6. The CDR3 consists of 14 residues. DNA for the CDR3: TGCAGCGTTCAGGGACAGGGATCATCCTACGAGCAGTACTTC. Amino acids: CSVQGQGSSYEQYF.

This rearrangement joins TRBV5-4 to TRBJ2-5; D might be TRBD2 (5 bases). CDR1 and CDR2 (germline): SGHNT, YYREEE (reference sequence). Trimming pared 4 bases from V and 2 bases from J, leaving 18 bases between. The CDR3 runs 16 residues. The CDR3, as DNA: TGTGCCAGCAGCGGGTACGAGGAGCGGTTTCAAGAGACCCAGTACTTC. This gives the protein CASSGYEERFQETQYF.